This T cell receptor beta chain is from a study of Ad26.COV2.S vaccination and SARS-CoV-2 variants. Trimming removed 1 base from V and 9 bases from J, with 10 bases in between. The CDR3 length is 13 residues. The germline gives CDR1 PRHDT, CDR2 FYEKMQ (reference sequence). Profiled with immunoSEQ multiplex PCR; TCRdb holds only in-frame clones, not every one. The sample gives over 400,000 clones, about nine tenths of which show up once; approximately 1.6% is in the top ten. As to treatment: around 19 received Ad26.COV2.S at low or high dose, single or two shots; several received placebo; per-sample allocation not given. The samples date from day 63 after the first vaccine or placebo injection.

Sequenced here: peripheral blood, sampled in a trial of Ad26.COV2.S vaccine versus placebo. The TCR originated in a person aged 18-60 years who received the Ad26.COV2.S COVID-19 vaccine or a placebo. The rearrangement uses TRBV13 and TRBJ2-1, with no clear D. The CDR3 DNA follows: TGTGCCAGCAGCTTAGCAGTCCACGCTGAGCAGTTCTTC. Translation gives CASSLAVHAEQFF.